These 14 T cell receptor beta chains came from one sample sequenced in a study of PD-L1 blockade in urothelial cancer. Time point indicated: pretreatment peripheral blood. Libraries were prepared by immunoSEQ multiplex PCR; TCRdb keeps only in-frame clonotypes and omits some of them. The data contain tens of thousands of clones, 75% to 85% of them seen just once; the ten biggest clones take up 4.5% to 6%. The material was PBMCs, obtained around atezolizumab (anti-PD-L1) treatment. The receptors come from a man between 65 and 85 years old with urothelial cancer.

This clone was seen repeatedly, ten times or more. CDR3 amino acids: CASSLFRDTDTQYF. The CDR3 DNA reads as TGTGCCAGCAGTTTATTTCGGGACACAGATACGCAGTATTTT. The V and J genes are TRBV27 and TRBJ2-3; weak D call: TRBD2 (5 bases). Trimming pared 1 base from V and 2 bases from J, leaving 7 bases between. Germline values: CDR1 MNHEY, CDR2 SMNVEV (reference sequence). The CDR3 extends over 14 amino acids.

The V call is TRBV19, the J call TRBJ2-1, with TRBD2 identical over 8 bases. The CDR3 spans 14 residues. Trimming removed 5 bases from V and 9 bases from J; junction bases left unmatched: 9. Germline V gene lookup returns CDR1 LNHDA and CDR2 SQIVND (reference sequence). For the CDR3, the DNA is TGTGCCAGTAGTCCATTTAGCGGGGCGGGTGAGCAGTTCTTC. It specifies CASSPFSGAGEQFF. The full variable domain, in which reference TRBV19 and TRBJ2-1 provide the parts outside the CDR3, is DGGITQSPKYLFRKEGQNVTLSCEQNLNHDAMYWYRQDPGQGLRLIYYSQIVNDFQKGDIAEGYSVSREKKESFPLTVTSAQKNPTAFYLCASSPFSGAGEQFFGPGTRLTVL.

The rearrangement links TRBV4-1 to TRBJ2-2, with D possibly being TRBD2 (6 bases). Between the trimmed V and J ends, which lost 0 bases and 3 bases, there was a span of 17 bases. Germline lookup yields CDR1 MGHRA and CDR2 YSYEKL. The CDR3 is 18 residues long. The CDR3 sequence is CASSQDPEGLLYTGELFF. Written as DNA, the CDR3 is TGCGCCAGCAGCCAAGACCCCGAAGGACTACTTTACACCGGGGAGCTGTTTTTT.

Remarks on this clone: Within the sample, other DNA sequences also encode this same CDR3. V is TRBV6-5 and J is TRBJ2-1, with TRBD2 matching 12 bases. The CDR3 is made up of 14 amino acids. Germline V gene sequence: CDR1 MNHEY, CDR2 SVGAGI. J gave up 4 bases and V 6 bases, and 1 base lay outside the gene matches. This CDR3 is CASRGLAGYNEQFF. DNA of the CDR3: TGTGCCAGCAGAGGACTAGCGGGATACAATGAGCAGTTCTTC.

The V gene is TRBV5-4, the J gene TRBJ2-7; D is possibly TRBD1 (6 bases). Looked up from germline, CDR1 is SGHNT and CDR2 is YYREEE (reference sequence). V lost 0 bases to trimming and J lost 5 bases, with 15 bases between them. The CDR3 sequence is 15 residues long. CDR3 in amino acids: CASSLAGTKANEQYF. CDR3 bases: TGTGCCAGCAGCTTGGCGGGGACAAAGGCGAACGAGCAGTACTTC.

J is TRBJ2-5 and V is TRBV5-1; perhaps TRBD1 as D (6 bases). Germline CDR1 reads SGHRS; CDR2 reads YFSETQ. The CDR3 covers 13 residues. V was cut by 4 bases and J by 5 bases, with 12 bases left in between. The CDR3 DNA is TGCGCCAGCAGCCAGGGGTCGGGGGAGACCCAGTACTTC. Translation: CASSQGSGETQYF.

The chain carries TRBV5-5 and TRBJ2-2; 7 bases line up with TRBD2. Germline assignment: CDR1 SGHKS and CDR2 YYEKEE (reference sequence). V gave up 0 bases and J gave up 5 bases; unmatched junction bases: 10. The CDR3 is 17 residues long. CDR3 DNA: TGTGCCAGCAGCTTGGGTGTCGGGGGGACGATTACCGGGGAGCTGTTTTTT. This codes for CASSLGVGGTITGELFF.

The gene calls are TRBV18 and TRBJ1-2; weak D call: TRBD1 (5 bases). With 2 bases removed from V and 2 bases from J, the gap between germline ends came to 12 bases. CDR3 length equals 15 residues. The V gene's germline CDR1 is KGHSH and CDR2 LQKENI. DNA of the CDR3: TGTGCCAGCTCACCAGGGGCAGTGGGCAACTATGGCTACACCTTC. It codes for CASSPGAVGNYGYTF.

This clone has just a few counts. This rearrangement joins TRBV29-1 to TRBJ2-2, with TRBD1 matching over 12 bases. The CDR3 loop spans 15 amino acids. J was trimmed by 8 bases and V by 6 bases; bases with no gene match: 10. CDR1 and CDR2 (germline): SQVTM, ANQGSEA. In DNA form, the CDR3 reads TGCAGCGTGAAGGAGCCGGGACAGGGGGCTGGGGAGCTGTTTTTT. Protein sequence: CSVKEPGQGAGELFF.

The chain joins TRBV29-1 to TRBJ2-5; 7 bases are shared with TRBD1. The CDR3 contains 12 residues. Germline CDR1 reads SQVTM; CDR2 reads ANQGSEA. After removal of 7 bases from V and 1 base from J, the junction contained 3 bases not matched to a gene. The CDR3 DNA is TGCAGCGCCACAGGGGCCCAAGAGACCCAGTACTTC. This gives the protein CSATGAQETQYF.

This chain links TRBV6-6 with TRBJ2-7; D gene uncertain. The germline CDR1 and CDR2 sequences are MNHNY and SVGAGI (reference sequence). This CDR3 spans 12 amino acids. V lost 4 bases, J lost 4 bases, and 8 bases lay in between. The CDR3: CASSSLTYEQYF. CDR3 nucleotide sequence: TGTGCCAGCAGTTCACTGACTTACGAGCAGTACTTC.

The chain links TRBV6-6 to TRBJ2-2, with a weak D call TRBD1 (5 bases). Germline V CDR1 and CDR2: MNHNY, SVGAGI (reference sequence). This CDR3 spans 16 amino acids. Trimming pared 2 bases from V and 1 base from J, leaving 11 bases between. CDR3 region: CASSYGVTGNTGELFF. The CDR3 DNA reads TGTGCCAGCAGTTACGGCGTCACAGGGAACACCGGGGAGCTGTTTTTT.

V usage is TRBV7-2 and J usage is TRBJ2-7, with 7 nucleotides matching TRBD2. V lost 7 bases, J lost 3 bases, and 6 bases stayed unmatched. The CDR3 consists of 13 residues. From germline, CDR1 is SGHTA and CDR2 FQGNSA. For the CDR3, the DNA is TGTGCCAGCACCGCCCAGCGGGGCTACGAGCAGTACTTC. This encodes CASTAQRGYEQYF.

CDR3 nucleotide sequence: TGTGCCAGCAGTTCCGGGACAGGGAATAATTCACCCCTCCACTTT. This sequence encodes CASSSGTGNNSPLHF. This chain links TRBV13 with TRBJ1-6; TRBD1 agrees at 9 bases. The J segment lost 5 bases and the V segment lost 6 bases, leaving 5 bases of the junction unmatched. Per germline, CDR1 PRHDT and CDR2 FYEKMQ (reference sequence). This CDR3 comprises 15 residues.